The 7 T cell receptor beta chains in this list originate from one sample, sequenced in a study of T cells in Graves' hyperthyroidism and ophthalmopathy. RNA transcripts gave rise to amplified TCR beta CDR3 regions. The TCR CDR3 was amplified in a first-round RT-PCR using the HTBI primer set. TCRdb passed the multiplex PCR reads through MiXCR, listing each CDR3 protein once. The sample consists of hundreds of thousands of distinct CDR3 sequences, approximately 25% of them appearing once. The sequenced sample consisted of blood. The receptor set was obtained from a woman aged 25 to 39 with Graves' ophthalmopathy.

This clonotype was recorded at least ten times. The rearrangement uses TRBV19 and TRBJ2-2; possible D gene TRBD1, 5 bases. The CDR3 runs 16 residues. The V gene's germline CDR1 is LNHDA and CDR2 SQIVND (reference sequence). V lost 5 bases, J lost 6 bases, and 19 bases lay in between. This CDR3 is CASSWKDIGLAGELFF. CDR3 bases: TGTGCCAGTAGTTGGAAGGACATCGGATTGGCCGGGGAGCTGTTTTTT.

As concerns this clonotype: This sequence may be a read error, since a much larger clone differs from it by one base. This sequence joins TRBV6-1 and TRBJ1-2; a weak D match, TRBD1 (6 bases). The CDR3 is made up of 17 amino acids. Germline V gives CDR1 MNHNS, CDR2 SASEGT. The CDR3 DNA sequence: TGTGCCAGCAGTGAAAACGGTAGGGGGGGGCTGATCTATGGCTTCACCTTC. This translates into CASSENGRGGLIYGFTF.

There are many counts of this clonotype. The chain's CDR3 is CATSRDRRGRGAPGELFF. DNA of the CDR3: TGTGCCACCAGCAGAGATCGGCGTGGGCGGGGCGCTCCCGGGGAGCTGTTTTTT. The chain carries TRBV15 and TRBJ2-2, with D maybe TRBD2 (6 bases). CDR3 length equals 18 residues. Germline CDR1 is LNHNV and CDR2 is YYDKDF (reference sequence). Trimming left V 0 bases short and J 6 bases short, with 20 bases between.

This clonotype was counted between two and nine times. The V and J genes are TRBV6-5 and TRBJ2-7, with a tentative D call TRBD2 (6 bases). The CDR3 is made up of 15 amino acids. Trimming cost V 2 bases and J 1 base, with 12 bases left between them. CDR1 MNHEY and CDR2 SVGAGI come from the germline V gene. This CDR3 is CASSYEAGPSYEQYF. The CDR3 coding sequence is TGTGCCAGCAGTTACGAAGCGGGCCCTTCCTACGAGCAGTACTTC.

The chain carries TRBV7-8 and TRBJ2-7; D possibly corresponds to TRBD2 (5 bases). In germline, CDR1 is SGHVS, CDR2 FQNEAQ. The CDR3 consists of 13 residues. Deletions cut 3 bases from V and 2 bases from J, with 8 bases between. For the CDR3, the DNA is TGTGCCAGCAGCTTGGGAGCCACCTACGAGCAGTACTTC. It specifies CASSLGATYEQYF.

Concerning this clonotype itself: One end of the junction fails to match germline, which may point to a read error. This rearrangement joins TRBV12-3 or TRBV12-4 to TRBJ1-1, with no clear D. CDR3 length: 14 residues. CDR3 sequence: CASGIRHLKTEAFF. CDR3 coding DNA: TGTGCCAGCGGGATTCGACACCTGAAGACTGAAGCTTTCTTT.

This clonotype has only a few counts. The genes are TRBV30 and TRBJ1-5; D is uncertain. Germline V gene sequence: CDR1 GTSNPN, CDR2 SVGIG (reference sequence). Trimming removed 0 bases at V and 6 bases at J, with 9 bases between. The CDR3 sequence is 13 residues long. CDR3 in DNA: TGTGCCTGGAGTGTAAAAGGATTTCAGCCCCAGCATTTT. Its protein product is CAWSVKGFQPQHF. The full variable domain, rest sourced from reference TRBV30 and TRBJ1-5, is SQTIHQWPATLVQPVGSPLSLECTVEGTSNPNLYWYRQAAGRGLQLLFYSVGIGQISSEVPQNLSASRPQDRQFILSSKKLLLSDSGFYLCAWSVKGFQPQHFGDGTRLSIL.